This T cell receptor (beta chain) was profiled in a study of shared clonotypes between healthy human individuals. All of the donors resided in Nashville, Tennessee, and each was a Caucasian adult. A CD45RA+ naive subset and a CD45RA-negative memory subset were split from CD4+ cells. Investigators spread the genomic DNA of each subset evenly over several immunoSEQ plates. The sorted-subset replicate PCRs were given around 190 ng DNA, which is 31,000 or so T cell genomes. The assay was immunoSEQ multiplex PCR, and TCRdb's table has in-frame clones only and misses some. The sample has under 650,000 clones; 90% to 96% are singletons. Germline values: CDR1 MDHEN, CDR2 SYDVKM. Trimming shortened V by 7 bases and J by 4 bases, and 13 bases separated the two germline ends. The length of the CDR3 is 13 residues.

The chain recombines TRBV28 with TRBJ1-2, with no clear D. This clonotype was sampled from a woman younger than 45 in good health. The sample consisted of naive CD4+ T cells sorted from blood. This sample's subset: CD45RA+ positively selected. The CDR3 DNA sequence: TGTGCCAGCAATATCGGGCCCCCCTATGGCTACACCTTC. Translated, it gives CASNIGPPYGYTF.